This is a list of T cell receptor beta chains from one sample in a study of a mutant IDH1 vaccine in newly diagnosed glioma. Produced via immunoSEQ multiplex PCR; TCRdb's table is partial and in-frame only. The data hold just over 80,000 clones, with roughly 85% observed a single time. Antigens of these TCRs are unknown. The sample in question was PBMCs, obtained from a glioma patient whose treatment included an IDH1 peptide vaccine. The source of these receptors is a man aged 30 to 45 with glioma. Some clones in this sample may be carry-over from other donors' samples. CDR3s include the opening cysteine and the closing phenylalanine or tryptophan. The D gene is left open where the match is weak. A clone size is listed for some rows: how often the clone was seen (once, few, many), or a class if it is expanded.

TRBV30	NA	TRBJ1-2	NA	CAWSSTRGGGGYTF	TGTGCCTGGAGTTCTACCCGGGGCGGAGGTGGCTACACCTTC
TRBV9	NA	TRBJ2-2	NA	CASSVSGTLGELFF	TGTGCCAGCAGCGTTTCCGGGACTCTCGGGGAGCTGTTTTTT
TRBV9	NA	TRBJ1-2	once	CASSRRVTGYTF	TGTGCCAGCAGCCGCCGGGTAACTGGCTACACCTTC
TRBV4-3	NA	TRBJ2-4	NA	CASSQDNLYRKNIQYF	TGCGCCAGCAGCCAAGATAATTTGTACAGGAAAAACATTCAGTACTTC
TRBV19	NA	TRBJ1-4	NA	CASSSWDIVEKLFF	TGTGCCAGTAGTTCCTGGGACATTGTTGAAAAACTGTTTTTT
TRBV2	NA	TRBJ2-3	once	CASKPGPQLYF	TGTGCCAGTAAACCGGGACCCCAACTGTATTTT
TRBV2	NA	TRBJ1-2	few	CASSEGSTYGYTF	TGTGCCAGCAGTGAGGGCAGCACATATGGCTACACCTTC
TRBV7-9	NA	TRBJ2-1	NA	CASSLDGGYTYNEQFF	TGTGCCAGCAGCTTAGATGGGGGGTACACCTACAATGAGCAGTTCTTC
TRBV5-5	NA	TRBJ1-5	NA	CASSLQGGGNQPQHF	TGTGCCAGCAGCTTGCAAGGCGGGGGGAATCAGCCCCAGCATTTT
TRBV7-9	NA	TRBJ2-2	once	CASSLSGANTGELFF	TGTGCCAGCAGCCTTAGCGGAGCGAACACCGGGGAGCTGTTTTTT
TRBV6-6	TRBD1	TRBJ1-4	NA	CASSQARGVANEKLFF	TGTGCCAGCAGCCAAGCCAGGGGGGTAGCTAATGAAAAACTGTTTTTT
TRBV4-1	NA	TRBJ2-3	once	CASSFRTIRDTQYF	TGCGCCAGCAGCTTTCGGACTATTCGGGATACGCAGTATTTT
TRBV28	NA	TRBJ2-7	once	CASSRAGDFYEQYF	TGTGCCAGCAGTAGGGCAGGGGATTTCTACGAGCAGTACTTC
TRBV5-8	NA	TRBJ1-1	NA	CASSKRGNTEAFF	TGTGCCAGCAGCAAGAGGGGGAACACTGAAGCTTTCTTT
TRBV28	TRBD2	TRBJ2-7	NA	CATFPASGSRGYEQYF	TGTGCCACCTTCCCGGCTAGCGGGAGTAGGGGCTACGAGCAGTACTTC
TRBV7-6	TRBD2	TRBJ2-7	NA	CASSGLAGGPYEQYF	TGTGCCAGCAGCGGACTAGCGGGGGGGCCCTACGAGCAGTACTTC
TRBV28	NA	TRBJ1-3	NA	CASRLSLSSGNTIYF	TGTGCCAGCAGGCTTAGTCTGAGCTCTGGAAACACCATATATTTT
TRBV11-2	TRBD2	TRBJ2-3	NA	CASSFRTSGTPDTQYF	TGTGCCAGCAGCTTCAGGACTAGCGGGACGCCAGATACGCAGTATTTT
TRBV28	NA	TRBJ2-1	NA	CASSFSGGASNEQFF	TGTGCCAGCAGTTTTTCCGGGGGCGCAAGCAATGAGCAGTTCTTC
TRBV6-6	TRBD1	TRBJ1-2	once	CASSYSPRQGYGYTF	TGTGCCAGCAGTTACTCTCCGAGACAGGGATATGGCTACACCTTC
TRBV5-1	NA	TRBJ2-5	NA	CASSLNNQETQYF	TGCGCCAGCAGCTTAAACAACCAAGAGACCCAGTACTTC
TRBV5-4	NA	TRBJ1-1	NA	CASSLEGLRTEAFF	TGTGCCAGCAGCTTGGAAGGGTTACGCACTGAAGCTTTCTTT
TRBV5-1	TRBD2	TRBJ2-7	NA	CASSLVLAGSAYEQYF	TGCGCCAGCAGCTTGGTGTTAGCGGGGTCCGCCTACGAGCAGTACTTC